Listed below are T cell receptor beta chains from one sample, sequenced in a study of immune evolution from preneoplasia to lung adenocarcinoma. Profiling relied on immunoSEQ multiplex PCR, and the TCRdb table lists in-frame clones only, not all of them. The sample lists about 14,000 clones, 70% to 90% seen once, with about 4.3% in the top ten. Material: FFPE minimally invasive lung adenocarcinoma tissue. These receptors came from a person aged 65 to 85 with lung adenocarcinoma. CDR3s include the opening cysteine and the closing phenylalanine or tryptophan. Fields, in order: CDR3 protein, CDR3 DNA, J gene, clone size, D gene, V gene. D genes are given only for firm matches. Size is stated for part of the rows, as once, few or many counts, or as a class when the clone is expanded.

CASSPGTSNSPLHF	TGCGCCAGCAGCCCCGGGACAAGTAATTCACCCCTCCACTTT	TRBJ1-6	NA	NA	TRBV10-2
CASTASAGEGYEQYF	TGTGCCAGCACCGCCAGCGCGGGAGAGGGCTACGAGCAGTACTTC	TRBJ2-7	NA	TRBD2	TRBV6-1
CASSLNGNIQYF	TGTGCCAGCAGTCTCAATGGAAACATTCAGTACTTC	TRBJ2-4	NA	NA	TRBV28
CASSGLANPGDTQYF	TGTGCCAGCAGTGGTTTAGCGAACCCGGGAGATACGCAGTATTTT	TRBJ2-3	NA	NA	TRBV2
CASSLSGLGYTF	TGTGCCAGCAGTTTGTCCGGCCTTGGCTACACCTTC	TRBJ1-2	NA	NA	TRBV27
CATALGSTDTQYF	TGTGCCACCGCACTCGGGAGCACAGATACGCAGTATTTT	TRBJ2-3	once	NA	TRBV6-4
CAWRSSRGSGYTF	TGTGCCTGGAGATCGAGTCGGGGTAGTGGCTACACCTTC	TRBJ1-2	few	NA	TRBV30
CASRKTGGHYGYTF	TGTGCCAGCAGAAAAACAGGGGGCCACTATGGCTACACCTTC	TRBJ1-2	NA	TRBD1	TRBV27
CSVEDHRVSYGYTF	TGCAGCGTTGAAGATCACAGGGTGAGCTATGGCTACACCTTC	TRBJ1-2	NA	NA	TRBV29-1
CASSPGTVNFYGYTF	TGTGCCAGCAGTCCCGGGACTGTCAACTTCTATGGCTACACCTTC	TRBJ1-2	few	NA	TRBV5-6
CASSVEGIETQYF	TGTGCCAGCAGCGTAGAGGGCATAGAGACCCAGTACTTC	TRBJ2-5	NA	NA	TRBV9
CASSLVTGAPSGYTF	TGTGCCAGCAGTTTAGTTACAGGGGCTCCCTCTGGCTACACCTTC	TRBJ1-2	NA	TRBD1	TRBV27
CASRGFSGSSYNEQFF	TGTGCCAGCAGGGGGTTTAGCGGGAGCTCCTACAATGAGCAGTTCTTC	TRBJ2-1	NA	TRBD2	TRBV2